A selection of T cell receptor beta chains follows, all from one sample in a study of T cell changes during pregnancy in multiple sclerosis. Data came from immunoSEQ multiplex PCR; TCRdb stores just in-frame clones and leaves some out. Seen here are tens of thousands of clones, around 90% observed once, and the top ten hold roughly 4%. The sequencing here drew on PBMCs, taken in the first trimester of pregnancy. All receptors derive from a female donor in good health, serving as a control in a pregnancy study. Some clones in this sample may be carry-over from other donors' samples. Both conserved end residues are part of each CDR3. A D gene is named only where the DNA matches it firmly. Not all rows give a size; the values are once, few, many and, for expanded clones, a class.

clone_size	d_call	j_call	v_call	cdr3_aa	cdr3_nt
once	-	TRBJ1-4	TRBV2	CASRTQGSYEKLFF	TGTGCCAGCAGGACACAGGGATCTTATGAAAAACTGTTTTTT
once	TRBD2	TRBJ2-1	TRBV10-3	CAITQSGGTSYNEQFF	TGTGCCATCACCCAAAGCGGGGGGACCTCCTACAATGAGCAGTTCTTC
-	TRBD1	TRBJ2-7	TRBV6-6	CASSDPGTGYYEQYF	TGTGCCAGCAGCGACCCCGGGACAGGGTACTACGAGCAGTACTTC
-	TRBD1	TRBJ1-1	TRBV15	CATSTGQINTEAFF	TGTGCCACCAGCACGGGACAGATCAACACTGAAGCTTTCTTT
-	TRBD2	TRBJ2-1	TRBV11-2	CASSLAAGLNNEQFF	TGTGCCAGCAGCTTAGCCGCGGGACTAAACAATGAGCAGTTCTTC
-	TRBD2	TRBJ2-3	TRBV6-5	CASGGGADTDTQYF	TGTGCCAGCGGCGGGGGGGCTGATACAGATACGCAGTATTTT
-	TRBD1	TRBJ1-5	TRBV7-2	CASSFRTGVQQPQHF	TGTGCCAGCAGCTTCCGGACAGGGGTACAACAGCCCCAGCATTTT
-	-	TRBJ1-2	TRBV5-1	CASTYDKNPYTF	TGCGCCAGCACTTACGACAAGAACCCCTACACCTTC
-	-	TRBJ2-5	TRBV7-9	CASSHPNWETQYF	TGTGCCAGCAGCCACCCGAACTGGGAGACCCAGTACTTC
-	TRBD2	TRBJ2-7	TRBV4-1	CASSQPGLAGGQYEQYF	TGCGCCAGCAGCCAACCTGGACTAGCGGGGGGGCAGTACGAGCAGTACTTC
-	TRBD1	TRBJ2-1	TRBV30	CAWSITGGPYNEQFF	TGTGCCTGGAGTATAACAGGGGGGCCCTACAATGAGCAGTTCTTC
-	-	TRBJ1-1	TRBV7-2	CASTFETYQTAFF	TGTGCCAGCACCTTCGAGACTTACCAAACGGCTTTCTTT
many	TRBD1	TRBJ2-2	TRBV5-4	CASSQGQAYTGELFF	TGTGCCAGCAGCCAGGGACAGGCATACACCGGGGAGCTGTTTTTT
-	-	TRBJ2-3	TRBV5-1	CASSLTGQKTDTQYF	TGCGCCAGCAGCTTGACTGGACAGAAGACAGATACGCAGTATTTT
-	-	TRBJ2-3	TRBV6-5	CASAGQLGDTQYF	TGTGCCAGCGCGGGACAGCTCGGAGATACGCAGTATTTT
-	TRBD1	TRBJ2-3	TRBV14	CASLGQGDTDTQYF	TGTGCCAGCTTGGGACAGGGGGACACAGATACGCAGTATTTT
-	-	TRBJ1-1	TRBV28	CASSLSGGGEAFF	TGTGCCAGCAGTTTATCGGGGGGCGGTGAAGCTTTCTTT
-	TRBD1	TRBJ1-2	TRBV6-1	CASSGGTGERGYTF	TGTGCCAGCAGTGGGGGGACAGGGGAACGAGGCTACACCTTC
-	-	TRBJ2-3	TRBV28	CASIRADTQYF	TGTGCCAGCATTCGGGCAGATACGCAGTATTTT
-	TRBD1	TRBJ1-4	TRBV13	CASRSSGTGGEKLFF	TGTGCCAGCAGATCCTCCGGGACAGGCGGTGAAAAACTGTTTTTT
-	-	TRBJ1-2	TRBV4-1	CASSGFGERSYGYTF	TGCGCCAGCAGCGGGTTTGGGGAGAGGAGCTATGGCTACACCTTC